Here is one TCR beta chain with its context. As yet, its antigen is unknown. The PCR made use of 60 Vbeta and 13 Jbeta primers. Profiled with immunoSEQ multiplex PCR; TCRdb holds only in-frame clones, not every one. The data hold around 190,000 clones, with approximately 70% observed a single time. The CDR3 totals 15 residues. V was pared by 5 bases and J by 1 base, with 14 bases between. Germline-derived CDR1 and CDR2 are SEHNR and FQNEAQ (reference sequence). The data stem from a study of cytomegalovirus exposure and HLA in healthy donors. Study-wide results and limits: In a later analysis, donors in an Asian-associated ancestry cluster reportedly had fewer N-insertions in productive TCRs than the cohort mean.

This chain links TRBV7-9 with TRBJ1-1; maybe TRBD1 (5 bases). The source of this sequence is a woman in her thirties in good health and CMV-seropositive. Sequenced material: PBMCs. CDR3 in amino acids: CASSAQTTENTEAFF. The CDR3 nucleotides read TGTGCCAGCAGCGCCCAGACGACAGAGAACACTGAAGCTTTCTTT.